This TCR beta chain was recorded in a study of radiotherapy plus CTLA-4 blockade in lung cancer. Each patient with chemo-refractory metastatic non-small-cell lung cancer was treated with focal radiation plus CTLA-4 blockade using ipilimumab. Germline V CDR1 and CDR2: GTSNPN, SVGIG (reference sequence). The CDR3 spans 13 residues. V lost 0 bases, J lost 10 bases, and 13 bases lay in between. Libraries were prepared by immunoSEQ multiplex PCR; TCRdb keeps only in-frame clonotypes and omits some of them. The sample shows approximately 80,000 clones, around 80% of them seen only once. This chain connects TRBV30 to TRBJ2-1; D call uncertain. The source material was peripheral blood, sampled from a patient treated with radiotherapy plus ipilimumab. The source of this sequence is a human donor with non-small cell lung cancer who had stable disease on radiotherapy plus ipilimumab. CDR3 sequence reads: CAWSVGGSKEQFF. The CDR3, as DNA: TGTGCCTGGAGTGTAGGCGGTTCCAAGGAGCAGTTCTTC. The entire variable domain, with the rest obtained from reference TRBV30 and TRBJ2-1, is as follows: SQTIHQWPATLVQPVGSPLSLECTVEGTSNPNLYWYRQAAGRGLQLLFYSVGIGQISSEVPQNLSASRPQDRQFILSSKKLLLSDSGFYLCAWSVGGSKEQFFGPGTRLTVL.